What follows are 27 T cell receptor beta chains derived from one specimen sequenced in a study of regulatory T cells in long-lasting Graves disease. Time point indicated: newly diagnosed GD, antithyroid drugs for less than 3 months. The TCR library was made from RNA that had been extracted from PBMCs in TRIzol. With iRepertoire HTBI primers and Arm-PCR of CDR3 regions, TCR beta libraries were built. A single record per CDR3 protein comes from TCRdb applying MiXCR to the multiplex PCR reads. The data contain 400,000 to 450,000 distinct CDR3 sequences, over 15% of them seen just once; the ten biggest clones take up about 10%. The same specimen was also included in a second study, on T cells in Graves' hyperthyroidism and ophthalmopathy.

The sequenced sample was peripheral blood mononuclear cells (PBMCs), obtained at new diagnosis, from a patient treated with antithyroid drugs. These receptors were obtained from a woman aged 25 to 39 with Graves disease.

Points on this clonotype: A far larger clone is one base from this, pointing to a likely read error. This CDR3 fails to terminate in the conserved phenylalanine or tryptophan, so it likely reflects a read error. The chain is built from TRBV2 and TRBJ2-1; D gene ambiguous. The better agreement between TRBJ2-5 and the DNA end casts doubt on the J call. CDR3 length: 13 amino acids. The germline gives CDR1 SNHLY, CDR2 FYNNEI. The CDR3 bases are TGTGCCAGCAGTTTTATCATAGAAGAGACCCAGTACCTC. Translated, it gives CASSFIIEETQYL.

The V gene is TRBV5-6, the J gene TRBJ2-7, with 13 bases aligning to TRBD2. Germline CDR1 reads SGHDT; CDR2 reads YYEEEE. Trimming cost V 3 bases and J 4 bases; bases outside gene matches: 7. The CDR3 is 16 amino acids. The CDR3 sequence: CASSWGTSGMSYEQYF. In nucleotides, the CDR3 is TGTGCCAGCAGCTGGGGGACTAGCGGGATGTCGTACGAGCAGTACTTC. The variable domain in full, with the rest retrieved from reference TRBV5-6 and TRBJ2-7, is DAGVTQSPTHLIKTRGQQVTLRCSPKSGHDTVSWYQQALGQGPQFIFQYYEEEERQRGNFPDRFSGHQFPNYSSELNVNALLLGDSALYLCASSWGTSGMSYEQYFGPGTRLTVT.

V gene TRBV5-6 combines with J gene TRBJ1-2, with TRBD1 matching 11 bases. With V trimmed by 4 bases and J by 3 bases, 11 bases remained unmatched. This CDR3 has 17 residues. Germline CDR1 and CDR2: SGHDT and YYEEEE. CDR3 DNA sequence: TGTGCCAGCAGCCCTATTACCGGGACAGGGGGATACTATGGCTACACCTTC. This sequence encodes CASSPITGTGGYYGYTF.

A few counts support this clonotype. This chain uses TRBV4-1 with TRBJ2-4, with a tentative D call TRBD2 (5 bases). This CDR3 is built from 16 residues. The germline CDR1 and CDR2 sequences are MGHRA and YSYEKL. V shed 4 bases and J shed 0 bases, with 13 bases lying between them. CDR3 protein: CASSPTPGLAKNIQYF. For the CDR3, the DNA is TGCGCCAGCAGCCCAACCCCGGGGTTAGCCAAAAACATTCAGTACTTC.

This clonotype was seen ten or more times. This CDR3 reads CASSRQGAWQPQHF. The CDR3 DNA reads as TGTGCCAGCAGTCGACAGGGGGCATGGCAGCCCCAGCATTTT. This sequence joins TRBV2 and TRBJ1-5, with 10 bases lining up with TRBD1. With V trimmed by 5 bases and J by 7 bases, 5 bases remained unmatched. This CDR3 has 14 residues. CDR1 SNHLY and CDR2 FYNNEI come from the germline V gene.

This chain links TRBV11-2 with TRBJ2-7; TRBD2 matches 9 bases. With 5 bases clipped from V and 7 bases from J, the junction kept 12 bases outside the gene matches. There are 15 residues in the CDR3. Germline CDR1 is SGHAT and CDR2 is FQNNGV. In DNA, the CDR3 is TGTGCCAGCAGCAAAAGAGGCGGGAGGGCTTGGGAGCAGTACTTC. Encoded protein: CASSKRGGRAWEQYF.

This clonotype was observed at least ten times. This chain links TRBV2 with TRBJ2-1, with TRBD2 matching 9 bases. The CDR3 contains 14 residues. The V segment lost 6 bases and the J segment 7 bases; nucleotides outside the gene matches: 7. Per germline, CDR1 SNHLY and CDR2 FYNNEI. The CDR3 region is CASRVSGSWNEQFF. CDR3 coding DNA: TGTGCCAGCAGGGTTAGCGGGAGTTGGAATGAGCAGTTCTTC.

The rearrangement links TRBV27 to TRBJ2-4; no reliable D call. V gave up 4 bases and J gave up 7 bases, with 8 bases separating them. Looked up from germline, CDR1 is MNHEY and CDR2 is SMNVEV (reference sequence). This CDR3 has 12 amino acids. CDR3 in DNA: TGTGCCAGCAGTTCCGCAGTGAACATTCAGTACTTC. Its protein product is CASSSAVNIQYF.

The J gene is TRBJ2-1, the V gene TRBV14, with D possibly matching TRBD2 (6 bases). Trimming shortened V by 3 bases and J by 3 bases, and 15 bases separated the two germline ends. The CDR3 covers 16 residues. CDR1 and CDR2 (germline): SGHDN, FVKESK. The CDR3 sequence is CASSQNGGLLYNEQFF. CDR3 in DNA: TGTGCCAGCAGCCAGAACGGAGGACTACTCTACAATGAGCAGTTCTTC.

This clonotype was observed a handful of times. The V and J genes are TRBV19 and TRBJ2-1, with D possibly being TRBD1 or TRBD2 (5 bases each). Germline lookup yields CDR1 LNHDA and CDR2 SQIVND (reference sequence). Trimming shortened V by 5 bases and J by 9 bases, and 20 bases separated the two germline ends. This CDR3 has 15 amino acids. The CDR3 region is CASSFRSLRDGEQFF. The CDR3 DNA sequence: TGTGCCAGTAGTTTCCGCAGCCTCAGGGACGGTGAGCAGTTCTTC.

The V and J genes are TRBV18 and TRBJ2-7, with a tentative D call TRBD2 (5 bases). The CDR3 loop spans 13 amino acids. The V and J ends lost 7 bases and 6 bases respectively, with 16 bases between them. Germline CDR1 reads KGHSH; CDR2 reads LQKENI. The DNA for the CDR3 is TGTGCCAGCTACAAAGGGAGAGATGGCGAGCAGTACTTC. Translated, it gives CASYKGRDGEQYF.

The chain combines TRBV6-5 with TRBJ2-1, with no clear D. The V and J ends lost 2 bases and 6 bases respectively, with 8 bases between them. CDR3 size: 13 residues. From germline, CDR1 is MNHEY and CDR2 SVGAGI. CDR3 in DNA: TGTGCCAGCAGTTACGAGCTCAGCAATGAGCAGTTCTTC. This gives the protein CASSYELSNEQFF.

There are many counts of this clonotype. The chain employs TRBV6-2 or TRBV6-3 and TRBJ1-1; no clear D gene. Trimming stripped 0 bases from V and 1 base from J, with 6 bases between. There are 14 residues in the CDR3. The germline V gene encodes CDR1 MNHEY and CDR2 SVGEGT. This chain's CDR3 is CASSYSFQNTEAFF. CDR3 sequence (DNA): TGTGCCAGCAGTTACTCGTTTCAGAACACTGAAGCTTTCTTT.

The chain is built from TRBV5-6 and TRBJ1-3; TRBD1 might be the D (5 bases). Trimming shortened V by 1 base and J by 0 bases, and 11 bases separated the two germline ends. Germline CDR1 reads SGHDT; CDR2 reads YYEEEE. The CDR3 extends over 16 amino acids. The CDR3 spells CASSLLARASGNTIYF. The CDR3 bases are TGTGCCAGCAGCTTGTTGGCCAGGGCCTCTGGAAACACCATATATTTT.

This clonotype was recorded at least ten times. The genes are TRBV28 and TRBJ2-5; D uncertain. V shed 8 bases and J shed 5 bases, with 9 bases lying between them. The CDR3 has 11 amino acids. Germline CDR1 and CDR2: MDHEN and SYDVKM. The CDR3 coding sequence is TGTGCCAGCCATTTCCGGGAGACCCAGTACTTC. Residues: CASHFRETQYF.

Many counts were recorded for this clonotype. The gene calls are TRBV6-1 and TRBJ2-1, with D hard to call. The V end lost 3 bases, the J end lost 3 bases, and 9 bases lay between the germline ends. The CDR3 is made up of 14 amino acids. Per germline, CDR1 MNHNS and CDR2 SASEGT. CDR3 sequence reads: CASSDMGLYNEQFF. CDR3 DNA sequence: TGTGCCAGCAGTGATATGGGCCTCTACAATGAGCAGTTCTTC.

The table lists this clonotype with many counts. The V gene is TRBV28, the J gene TRBJ2-2, with D possibly matching TRBD1 (6 bases). The CDR3 runs to 16 residues. Per germline, CDR1 MDHEN and CDR2 SYDVKM. V was cut by 3 bases and J by 0 bases, with 11 bases left in between. The CDR3 here is CASSFGDTTNTGELFF. In DNA form, the CDR3 reads TGTGCCAGCAGTTTTGGGGACACCACGAACACCGGGGAGCTGTTTTTT. The full variable domain, completed using reference TRBV28 and TRBJ2-2, is DVKVTQSSRYLVKRTGEKVFLECVQDMDHENMFWYRQDPGLGLRLIYFSYDVKMKEKGDIPEGYSVSREKKERFSLILESASTNQTSMYLCASSFGDTTNTGELFFGEGSRLTVL.

In this sample, this clonotype turned up many times. The V gene is TRBV3-1, the J gene TRBJ2-7; D unresolved. CDR1 and CDR2 (germline): LGHDT, YNNKEL (reference sequence). V was clipped by 0 bases and J by 1 base, with 7 bases between them. The CDR3 totals 14 residues. This CDR3 reads CASSQDGPSYEQYF. The CDR3 DNA follows: TGTGCCAGCAGCCAAGATGGGCCATCCTACGAGCAGTACTTC.

The chain combines TRBV5-1 with TRBJ1-2; D is unclear. This CDR3 is 14 amino acids long. Deletions cut 4 bases from V and 4 bases from J, with 14 bases between. From germline, CDR1 is SGHRS and CDR2 YFSETQ. CDR3 residues: CASSPSWEGYGYTF. CDR3 bases: TGCGCCAGCAGCCCCTCCTGGGAGGGCTATGGCTACACCTTC.

This clonotype was detected ten times or more. The junction departs from germline at one end; a sequencing error may be responsible. This sequence joins TRBV20-1 and TRBJ2-1; TRBD2 matches 9 bases. The CDR3 loop spans 14 amino acids. Germline lookup yields CDR1 DFQATT and CDR2 SNEGSKA (reference sequence). Here the CDR3 reads CSASPASGARRGIF. The CDR3 nucleotides are TGCAGTGCGAGTCCCGCTAGCGGGGCCCGCCGGGGAATCTTC.

In this sample, this clonotype turned up many times. The rearrangement joins TRBV6-4 to TRBJ2-3; TRBD2 matches 8 bases. CDR3 length equals 16 residues. Germline-derived CDR1 and CDR2 are MRHNA and SNTAGT. Trimming at V came to 0 bases and at J to 4 bases, leaving 6 bases not matched to a gene. This CDR3 is CASSDSKAGGADTQYF. The CDR3 nucleotides read TGTGCCAGCAGTGACTCGAAGGCGGGAGGTGCAGATACGCAGTATTTT.

This clonotype was counted many times. This chain connects TRBV12-3 or TRBV12-4 to TRBJ1-2; no definite D call. The CDR3 is 13 amino acids. The germline V and J ends were trimmed by 3 bases and 8 bases, with 13 bases remaining between them. Written as DNA, the CDR3 is TGTGCCAGCAGTTTGTACTTGTCGGGAGGCTACACCTTC. Residues: CASSLYLSGGYTF.

This clonotype showed up many times. The V and J genes are TRBV24-1 and TRBJ2-5; 10 bases line up with TRBD2. CDR3 length equals 16 residues. V trimming: 4 bases; J trimming: 5 bases; junction bases outside the gene matches: 9. CDR1 is KGHDR and CDR2 is SFDVKD in the germline V gene. CDR3 coding DNA: TGTGCCACCAGTGACGCTCTAGCGGGAGTGAGGGAGACCCAGTACTTC. It is translated as CATSDALAGVRETQYF.

The chain carries TRBV6-1 and TRBJ2-2; no definite D call. This CDR3 region has 12 residues. The V gene's germline CDR1 is MNHNS and CDR2 SASEGT. The V end lost 2 bases, the J end lost 10 bases, and 8 bases lay between the germline ends. In nucleotides, the CDR3 is TGTGCCAGCAGTGAAAGGGTAAAGGAGCTGTTTTTT. This translates into CASSERVKELFF.

This clonotype was observed many times. The chain has TRBV11-2 and TRBJ2-7, with 15 bases matching TRBD2. Germline V gives CDR1 SGHAT, CDR2 FQNNGV. This CDR3 has 15 amino acids. The V gene end was trimmed by 5 bases and the J gene end by 7 bases; junction bases not matched to a gene: 6. In DNA, the CDR3 is TGTGCCAGCAGCCCAACCGGGACTAGCGGGAGGGAGCAGTACTTC. This gives the protein CASSPTGTSGREQYF.

In this sample, this clonotype turned up a few times. The V gene is TRBV7-9, the J gene TRBJ2-1; 7 nucleotides match TRBD2. The CDR3 length is 14 residues. The germline V gene has CDR1 SEHNR and CDR2 FQNEAQ (reference sequence). The junction had 10 bases not matched to a gene; V was cut back by 6 bases and J by 8 bases. CDR3 sequence reads: CASRSGGPRDEQFF. The CDR3 DNA reads TGTGCCAGCAGATCGGGAGGCCCAAGGGATGAGCAGTTCTTC.

This clonotype has a handful of counts. This chain connects TRBV20-1 to TRBJ1-2; no reliable D call. Germline V lookup: CDR1 DFQATT, CDR2 SNEGSKA (reference sequence). This CDR3 contains 14 residues. V lost 0 bases and J 4 bases, leaving 12 bases between the germline ends. CDR3 DNA: TGCAGTGCTAGAGATCCCGCGGACTTCTATGGCTACACCTTC. Encoded protein: CSARDPADFYGYTF.